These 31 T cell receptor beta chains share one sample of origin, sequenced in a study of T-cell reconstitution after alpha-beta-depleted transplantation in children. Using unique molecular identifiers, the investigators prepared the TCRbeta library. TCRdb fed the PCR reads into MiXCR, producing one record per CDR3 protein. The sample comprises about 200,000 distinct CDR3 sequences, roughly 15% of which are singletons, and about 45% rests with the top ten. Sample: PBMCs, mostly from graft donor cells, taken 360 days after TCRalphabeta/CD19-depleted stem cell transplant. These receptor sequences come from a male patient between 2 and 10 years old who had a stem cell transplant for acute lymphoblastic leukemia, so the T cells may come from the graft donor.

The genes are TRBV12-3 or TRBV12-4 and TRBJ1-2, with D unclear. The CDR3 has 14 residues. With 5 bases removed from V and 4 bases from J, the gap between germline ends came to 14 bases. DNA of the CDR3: TGTGCCAGCAGTCCTGGCCCAAGGAGCTATGGCTACACCTTC. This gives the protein CASSPGPRSYGYTF.

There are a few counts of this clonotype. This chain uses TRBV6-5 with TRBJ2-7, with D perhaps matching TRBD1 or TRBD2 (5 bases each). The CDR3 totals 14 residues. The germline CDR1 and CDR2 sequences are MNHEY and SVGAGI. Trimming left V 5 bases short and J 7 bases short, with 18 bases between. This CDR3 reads CASSHWDGQEEQYF. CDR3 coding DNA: TGTGCCAGCAGTCACTGGGACGGCCAGGAGGAGCAGTACTTC.

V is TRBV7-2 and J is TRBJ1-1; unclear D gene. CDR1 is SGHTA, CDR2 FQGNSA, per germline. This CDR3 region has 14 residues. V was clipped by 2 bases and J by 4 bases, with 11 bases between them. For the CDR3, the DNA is TGTGCCAGCAGCTTATTTGGTTTTGCCACTGAAGCTTTCTTT. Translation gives CASSLFGFATEAFF.

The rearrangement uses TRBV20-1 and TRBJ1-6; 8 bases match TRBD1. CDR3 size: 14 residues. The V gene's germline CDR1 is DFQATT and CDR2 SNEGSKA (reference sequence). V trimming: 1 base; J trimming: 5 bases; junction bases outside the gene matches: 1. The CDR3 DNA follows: TGCAGTGCTAGAGGGACAGGGAATAATTCACCCCTCCACTTT. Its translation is CSARGTGNNSPLHF.

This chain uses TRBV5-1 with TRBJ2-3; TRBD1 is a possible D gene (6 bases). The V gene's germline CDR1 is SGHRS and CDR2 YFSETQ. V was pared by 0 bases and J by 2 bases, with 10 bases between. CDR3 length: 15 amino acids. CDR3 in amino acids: CASSLEGVTTDTQYF. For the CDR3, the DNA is TGCGCCAGCAGCTTGGAGGGGGTTACCACAGATACGCAGTATTTT.

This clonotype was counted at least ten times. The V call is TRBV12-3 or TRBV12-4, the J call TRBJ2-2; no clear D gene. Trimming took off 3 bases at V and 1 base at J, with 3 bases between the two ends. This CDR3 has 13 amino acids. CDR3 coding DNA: TGTGCCAGCAGTTTGAGGAACACCGGGGAGCTGTTTTTT. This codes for CASSLRNTGELFF.

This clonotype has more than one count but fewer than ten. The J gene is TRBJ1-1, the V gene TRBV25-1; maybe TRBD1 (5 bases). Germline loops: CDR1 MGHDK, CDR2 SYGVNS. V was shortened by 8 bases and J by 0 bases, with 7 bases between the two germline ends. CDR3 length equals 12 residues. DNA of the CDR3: TGTGCCAGCCGGGGGTTGAACACTGAAGCTTTCTTT. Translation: CASRGLNTEAFF.

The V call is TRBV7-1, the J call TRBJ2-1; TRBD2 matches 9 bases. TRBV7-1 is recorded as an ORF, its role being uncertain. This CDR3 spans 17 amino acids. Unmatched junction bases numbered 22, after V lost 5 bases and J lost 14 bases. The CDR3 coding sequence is TGTGCCAGCAGCCCGAACCTCGGGACTAGCCGGAACTCTGATGAGTTCTTC. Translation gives CASSPNLGTSRNSDEFF.

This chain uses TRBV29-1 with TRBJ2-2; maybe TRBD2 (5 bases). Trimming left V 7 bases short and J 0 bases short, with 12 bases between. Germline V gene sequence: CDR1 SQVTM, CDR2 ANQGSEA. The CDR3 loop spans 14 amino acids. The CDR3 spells CSARLAANTGELFF. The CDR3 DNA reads TGCAGCGCGCGCCTAGCAGCGAACACCGGGGAGCTGTTTTTT.

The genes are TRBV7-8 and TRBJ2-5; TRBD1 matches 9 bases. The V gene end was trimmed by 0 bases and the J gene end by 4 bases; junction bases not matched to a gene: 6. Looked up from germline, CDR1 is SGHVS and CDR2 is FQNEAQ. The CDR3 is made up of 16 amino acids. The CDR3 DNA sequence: TGTGCCAGCAGCTTAGCATACAGGGGGCGCGCAGAGACCCAGTACTTC. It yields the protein CASSLAYRGRAETQYF.

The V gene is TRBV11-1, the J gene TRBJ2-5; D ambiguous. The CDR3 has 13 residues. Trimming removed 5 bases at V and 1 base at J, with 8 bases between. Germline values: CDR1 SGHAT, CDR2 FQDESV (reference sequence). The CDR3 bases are TGTGCCAGCAGCCCACGTATCCAAGAGACCCAGTACTTC. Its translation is CASSPRIQETQYF.

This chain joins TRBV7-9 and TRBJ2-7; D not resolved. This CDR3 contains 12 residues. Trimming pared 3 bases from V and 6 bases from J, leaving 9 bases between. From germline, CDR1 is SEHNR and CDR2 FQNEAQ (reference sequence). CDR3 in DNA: TGTGCCAGCAGCTTTTCAGGTAGCGAGCAGTACTTC. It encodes CASSFSGSEQYF.

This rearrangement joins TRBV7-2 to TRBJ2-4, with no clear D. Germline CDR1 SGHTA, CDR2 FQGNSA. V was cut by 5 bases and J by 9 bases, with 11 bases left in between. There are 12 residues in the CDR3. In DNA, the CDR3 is TGTGCCAGCAGCGCTAGAAGAGGCATTCAGTACTTC. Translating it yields CASSARRGIQYF.

CDR3: CASSFPGEYTDTQYF. CDR3 DNA: TGCGCCAGCAGCTTTCCAGGGGAATACACAGATACGCAGTATTTT. The chain couples TRBV5-1 to TRBJ2-3; weak D call: TRBD1 (6 bases). V was trimmed by 2 bases and J by 2 bases, leaving 12 bases between them. Germline V lookup: CDR1 SGHRS, CDR2 YFSETQ. The CDR3 spans 15 residues.

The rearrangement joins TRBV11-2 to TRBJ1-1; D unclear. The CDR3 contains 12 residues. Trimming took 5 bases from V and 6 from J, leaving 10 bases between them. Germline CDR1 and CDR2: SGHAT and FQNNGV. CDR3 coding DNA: TGTGCCAGCAGCCCCATTGGACCTGAAGCTTTCTTT. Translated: CASSPIGPEAFF.

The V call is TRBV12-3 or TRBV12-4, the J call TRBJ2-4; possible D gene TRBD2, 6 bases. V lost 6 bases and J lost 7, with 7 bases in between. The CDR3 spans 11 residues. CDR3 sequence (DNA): TGTGCCAGCAGCCGGGGGAACATTCAGTACTTC. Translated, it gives CASSRGNIQYF.

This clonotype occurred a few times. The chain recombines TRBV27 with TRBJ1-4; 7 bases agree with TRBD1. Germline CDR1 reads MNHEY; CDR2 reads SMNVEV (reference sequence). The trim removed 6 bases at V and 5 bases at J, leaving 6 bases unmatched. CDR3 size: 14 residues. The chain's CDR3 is CASRRDSLNEKLFF. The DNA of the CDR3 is TGTGCCAGCAGGCGGGACAGTTTGAATGAAAAACTGTTTTTT. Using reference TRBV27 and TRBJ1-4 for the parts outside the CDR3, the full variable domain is EAQVTQNPRYLITVTGKKLTVTCSQNMNHEYMSWYRQDPGLGLRQIYYSMNVEVTDKGDVPEGYKVSRKEKRNFPLILESPSPNQTSLYFCASRRDSLNEKLFFGSGTQLSVL.

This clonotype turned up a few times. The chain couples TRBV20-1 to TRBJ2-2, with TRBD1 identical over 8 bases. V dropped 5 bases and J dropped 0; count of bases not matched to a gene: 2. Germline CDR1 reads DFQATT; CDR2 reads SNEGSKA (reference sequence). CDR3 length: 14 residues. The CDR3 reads CSAQGAANTGELFF. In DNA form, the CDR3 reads TGCAGTGCTCAGGGGGCCGCGAACACCGGGGAGCTGTTTTTT.

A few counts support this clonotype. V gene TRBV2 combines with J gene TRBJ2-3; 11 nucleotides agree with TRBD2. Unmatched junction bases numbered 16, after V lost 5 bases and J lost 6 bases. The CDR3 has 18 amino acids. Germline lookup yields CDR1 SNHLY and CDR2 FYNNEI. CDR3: CASSFLLRGLAVYDTQYF. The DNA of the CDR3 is TGTGCCAGCAGTTTTCTCCTACGGGGACTAGCGGTTTATGATACGCAGTATTTT.

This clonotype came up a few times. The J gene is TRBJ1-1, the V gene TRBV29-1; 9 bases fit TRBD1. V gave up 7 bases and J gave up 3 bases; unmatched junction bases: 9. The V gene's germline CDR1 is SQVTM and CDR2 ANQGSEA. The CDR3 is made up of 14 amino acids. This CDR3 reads CSGLTGGADTEAFF. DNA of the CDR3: TGCAGCGGTCTCACAGGGGGCGCGGACACTGAAGCTTTCTTT.

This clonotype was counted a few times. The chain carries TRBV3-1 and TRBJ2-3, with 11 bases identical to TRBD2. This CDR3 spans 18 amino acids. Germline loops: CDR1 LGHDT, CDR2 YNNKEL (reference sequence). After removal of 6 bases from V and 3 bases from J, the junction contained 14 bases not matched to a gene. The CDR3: CASSLHLAGGPRTDTQYF. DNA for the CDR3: TGTGCCAGCAGTTTACATCTAGCGGGGGGCCCCCGGACAGATACGCAGTATTTT.

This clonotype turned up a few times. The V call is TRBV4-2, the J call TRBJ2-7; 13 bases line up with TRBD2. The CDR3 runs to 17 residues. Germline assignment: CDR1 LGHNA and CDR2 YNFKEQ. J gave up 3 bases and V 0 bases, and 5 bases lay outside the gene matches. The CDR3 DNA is TGTGCCAGCAGCCAAGAGTTGGGGACTAGCGGGGACTACGAGCAGTACTTC. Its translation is CASSQELGTSGDYEQYF.

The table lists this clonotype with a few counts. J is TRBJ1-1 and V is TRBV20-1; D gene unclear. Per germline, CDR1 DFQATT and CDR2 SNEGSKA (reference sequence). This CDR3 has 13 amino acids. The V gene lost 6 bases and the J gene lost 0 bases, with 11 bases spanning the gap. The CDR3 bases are TGCAGTGCCGCATTCCCCATGAACACTGAAGCTTTCTTT. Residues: CSAAFPMNTEAFF.

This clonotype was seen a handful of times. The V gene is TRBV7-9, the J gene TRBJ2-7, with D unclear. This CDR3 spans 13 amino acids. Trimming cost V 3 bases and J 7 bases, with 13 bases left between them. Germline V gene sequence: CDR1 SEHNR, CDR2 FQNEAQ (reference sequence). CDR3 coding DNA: TGTGCCAGCAGCTTTTTTGGCGGAGAAGAGCAGTACTTC. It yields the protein CASSFFGGEEQYF.

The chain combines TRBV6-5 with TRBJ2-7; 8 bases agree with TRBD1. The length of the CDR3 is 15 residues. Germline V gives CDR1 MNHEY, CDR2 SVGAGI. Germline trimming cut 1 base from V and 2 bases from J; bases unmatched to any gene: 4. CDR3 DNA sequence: TGTGCCAGCAGTTACTACTCACAGGGGGCCTACGAGCAGTACTTC. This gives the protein CASSYYSQGAYEQYF.

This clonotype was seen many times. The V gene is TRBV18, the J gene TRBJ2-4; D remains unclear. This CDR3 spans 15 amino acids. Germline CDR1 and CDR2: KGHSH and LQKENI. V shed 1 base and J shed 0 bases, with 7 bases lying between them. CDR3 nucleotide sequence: TGTGCCAGCTCACCACTCAGCGTAGCCAAAAACATTCAGTACTTC. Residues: CASSPLSVAKNIQYF.

The CDR3 is CASSSDEQFF. Here the CDR3 DNA reads TGTGCCAGCAGCTCGGATGAGCAGTTCTTC. The chain combines TRBV2 with TRBJ2-1; unclear D gene. The germline V gene encodes CDR1 SNHLY and CDR2 FYNNEI. V was trimmed by 6 bases and J by 8 bases, leaving 5 bases between them. The CDR3 covers 10 residues. The complete variable domain, with remaining parts taken from reference TRBV2 and TRBJ2-1, reads EPEVTQTPSHQVTQMGQEVILRCVPISNHLYFYWYRQILGQKVEFLVSFYNNEISEKSEIFDDQFSVERPDGSNFTLKIRSTKLEDSAMYFCASSSDEQFFGPGTRLTVL.

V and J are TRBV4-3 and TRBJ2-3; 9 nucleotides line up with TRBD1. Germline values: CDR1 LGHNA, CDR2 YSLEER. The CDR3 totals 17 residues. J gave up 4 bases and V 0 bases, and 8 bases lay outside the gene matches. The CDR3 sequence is CASSQDLTGGASDTQYF. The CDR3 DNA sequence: TGCGCCAGCAGCCAAGATCTTACAGGGGGCGCATCAGATACGCAGTATTTT.

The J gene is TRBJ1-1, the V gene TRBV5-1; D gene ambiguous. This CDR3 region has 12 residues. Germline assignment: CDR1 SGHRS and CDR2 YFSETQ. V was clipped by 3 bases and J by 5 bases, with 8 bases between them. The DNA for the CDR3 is TGCGCCAGCAGCTCCTTCTGGACTGAAGCTTTCTTT. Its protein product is CASSSFWTEAFF.

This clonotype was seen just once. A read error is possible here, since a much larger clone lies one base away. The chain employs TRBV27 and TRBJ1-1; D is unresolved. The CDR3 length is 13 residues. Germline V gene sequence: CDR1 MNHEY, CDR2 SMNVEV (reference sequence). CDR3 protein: CTSKIHHKGEAFF. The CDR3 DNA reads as TGTACCAGCAAAATACACCACAAGGGAGAAGCTTTCTTT.

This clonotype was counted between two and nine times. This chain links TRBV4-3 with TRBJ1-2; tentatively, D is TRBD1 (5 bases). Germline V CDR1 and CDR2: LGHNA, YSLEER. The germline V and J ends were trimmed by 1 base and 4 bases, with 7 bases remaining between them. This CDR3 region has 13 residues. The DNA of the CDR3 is TGCGCCAGCAGCCAAGCAGGGATCTATGGCTACACCTTC. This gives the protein CASSQAGIYGYTF.